This entry lists 24 T cell receptor beta chains sequenced from one sample in a study of molecular identifiers for immune sequencing clone quantification. TCRdb fed the PCR reads into MiXCR, producing one record per CDR3 protein. The data contain over 600,000 distinct CDR3 sequences, nearly 20% of them singletons. Sequenced material: naive CD8+ T cells from blood, with Jurkat cell RNA spiked in. Subset noted: FACS-sorted CD8+CD4-CCR7+CD45RA+ naive T cells. These receptors were taken from a human donor in good health. Some libraries in this study had Jurkat cell RNA spiked in.

This clonotype was counted at least ten times. The chain is built from TRBV7-2 and TRBJ1-2, with a weak D call TRBD1 (6 bases). Per the germline V gene, CDR1 is SGHTA and CDR2 is FQGNSA. The CDR3 has 15 amino acids. The V and J ends lost 3 bases and 6 bases respectively, with 17 bases between them. The CDR3 DNA reads TGTGCCAGCAGCTTCGCCGGAAGTGGGGGCGATGGCTACACCTTC. Its protein product is CASSFAGSGGDGYTF.

This clonotype was recorded at least ten times. The chain is built from TRBV28 and TRBJ2-5; D is unresolved. The germline CDR1 and CDR2 sequences are MDHEN and SYDVKM. The CDR3 extends over 13 amino acids. V was cut by 5 bases and J by 5 bases, with 12 bases left in between. The chain's CDR3 is CASSHYKEETQYF. In nucleotides, the CDR3 is TGTGCCAGCAGTCACTACAAGGAGGAGACCCAGTACTTC.

This clonotype was detected many times. The V and J genes are TRBV2 and TRBJ1-2, with a tentative D call TRBD1 (6 bases). CDR1 is SNHLY, CDR2 FYNNEI, per germline. Trimming removed 0 bases from V and 2 bases from J, with 10 bases in between. The CDR3 runs 15 residues. CDR3 nucleotides: TGTGCCAGCAGTGAAGCTTTGGACAGCAACTATGGCTACACCTTC. This sequence encodes CASSEALDSNYGYTF.

There are a few counts of this clonotype. One junction end disagrees with the germline gene, perhaps due to a read error. CDR3 loop: CASGYPDYLSYEQYF. CDR3 coding DNA: TGTGCCAGCGGTTACCCAGACTACCTCTCCTACGAGCAGTACTTC. The rearrangement joins TRBV6-6 to TRBJ2-7; the D gene is possibly TRBD2 (5 bases). CDR3 length equals 15 residues. CDR1 MNHNY and CDR2 SVGAGI come from the germline V gene (reference sequence).

This clonotype has at least ten counts. V gene TRBV6-2 or TRBV6-3 combines with J gene TRBJ1-5; 7 positions agree with TRBD1. This CDR3 has 17 residues. From germline, CDR1 is MNHEY and CDR2 SVGEGT. V gave up 2 bases and J gave up 3 bases; unmatched junction bases: 10. CDR3 sequence reads: CASSYVKEQGYNQPQHF. Here the CDR3 DNA reads TGTGCCAGCAGTTACGTAAAGGAACAGGGGTACAATCAGCCCCAGCATTTT.

This clonotype was seen ten or more times. The chain links TRBV13 to TRBJ2-7; D may be TRBD2 (6 bases). The CDR3 spans 13 residues. The V gene's germline CDR1 is PRHDT and CDR2 FYEKMQ (reference sequence). Trimming cost V 5 bases and J 7 bases, with 15 bases left between them. CDR3: CASSPSSSGEQYF. In DNA form, the CDR3 reads TGTGCCAGCAGCCCTTCGTCGAGCGGGGAGCAGTACTTC.

Ten or more counts support this clonotype. This chain uses TRBV6-5 with TRBJ1-1; a weak D match, TRBD1 (5 bases). V shed 6 bases and J shed 7 bases, with 15 bases lying between them. CDR1 is MNHEY, CDR2 SVGAGI, per germline. The CDR3 has 13 residues. The CDR3 spells CASSPGGRGEAFF. The CDR3 nucleotides are TGTGCCAGCAGCCCCGGGGGACGGGGTGAAGCTTTCTTT.

The rearrangement uses TRBV10-2 and TRBJ1-5, with 8 bases identical to TRBD1. V was pared by 10 bases and J by 7 bases, with 12 bases of the junction left unmatched. The V gene's germline CDR1 is WSHSY and CDR2 SAAADI. The length of the CDR3 is 14 residues. The CDR3 region is CATKVAGGGQPQHF. The CDR3 DNA reads as TGCGCCACCAAGGTGGCAGGGGGCGGGCAGCCCCAGCATTTT.

This clonotype has a count of ten or more. J is TRBJ2-3 and V is TRBV6-2 or TRBV6-3; the D is unclear. This CDR3 has 16 amino acids. V was clipped by 5 bases and J by 2 bases, with 17 bases between them. The germline gives CDR1 MNHEY, CDR2 SVGEGT. The DNA for the CDR3 is TGTGCCAGCAGTACCCCCACAAATGACCACACAGATACGCAGTATTTT. Translated, it gives CASSTPTNDHTDTQYF.

This chain uses TRBV28 with TRBJ1-5, with a possible D match to TRBD1 (6 bases). From germline, CDR1 is MDHEN and CDR2 SYDVKM. Deletions cut 4 bases from V and 7 bases from J, with 14 bases between. The length of the CDR3 is 14 residues. The CDR3 spells CASSSRDTRQPQHF. The CDR3 DNA reads as TGTGCCAGCAGTTCCCGGGACACCAGACAGCCCCAGCATTTT.

Remarks on this clonotype: Given a much more abundant clone one base away, this may be a read error. J is TRBJ2-5 and V is TRBV21-1; TRBD2 is the table's D call and was not checked against the DNA. TRBV21-1 is noted as a pseudogene. The CDR3 is 14 amino acids. The CDR3: CASRGRGCGETQYF. For the CDR3, the DNA is TGTGCCAGCAGGGGGAGGGGATGTGGAGAGACCCAGTACTTC.

Comments on this clonotype: This could be a read error, since a much larger clone is one nucleotide away. The rearrangement uses TRBV7-6 and TRBJ2-4, with D unresolved. V was cut by 4 bases and J by 2 bases, with 18 bases left in between. CDR1 is SGHVS, CDR2 FNYEAQ, per germline. This CDR3 region has 17 residues. The CDR3 here is CASSYDSPPSSKNIQYF. The DNA of the CDR3 is TGTGCCAGCAGCTATGACTCCCCCCCCTCGTCCAAAAACATTCAGTACTTC.

In regard to this clonotype: Just one base apart from a much larger clone, this may be a read error. J is TRBJ1-1 and V is TRBV27; D call uncertain. This CDR3 is built from 11 residues. V shed 11 bases and J shed 6 bases, with 13 bases lying between them. CDR1 is MNHEY and CDR2 is SMNVEV in the germline V gene (reference sequence). CDR3 coding DNA: TGTGCCTGCGGACCGACGGCTGAAGCTTTCTTT. Its translation is CACGPTAEAFF.

This chain links TRBV27 with TRBJ2-7, with TRBD1 matching 8 bases. V lost 5 bases to trimming and J lost 1 base; unmatched junction nucleotides: 10. The germline V gene has CDR1 MNHEY and CDR2 SMNVEV (reference sequence). The CDR3 has 16 amino acids. The CDR3 region has the DNA TGTGCCAGCAGTCCGATCCCGACAGGGGAGTCCTACGAGCAGTACTTC. Amino acids: CASSPIPTGESYEQYF.

In this sample, this clonotype turned up a few times. V gene TRBV5-6 combines with J gene TRBJ1-1; the D is unclear. The V gene's germline CDR1 is SGHDT and CDR2 YYEEEE. V lost 1 base to trimming and J lost 3 bases, with 7 bases between them. This CDR3 is built from 13 residues. In DNA, the CDR3 is TGTGCCAGCAGCTTGTACGAGGACACTGAAGCTTTCTTT. Protein: CASSLYEDTEAFF. The full variable domain, with the rest looked up from reference TRBV5-6 and TRBJ1-1, is DAGVTQSPTHLIKTRGQQVTLRCSPKSGHDTVSWYQQALGQGPQFIFQYYEEEERQRGNFPDRFSGHQFPNYSSELNVNALLLGDSALYLCASSLYEDTEAFFGQGTRLTVV.

This clonotype was seen ten or more times. This chain connects TRBV19 to TRBJ2-7, with a weak D call TRBD1 (6 bases). The V end lost 0 bases, the J end lost 5 bases, and 11 bases lay between the germline ends. The germline gives CDR1 LNHDA, CDR2 SQIVND (reference sequence). This CDR3 is 14 amino acids long. The CDR3 spells CASSIDPQGNEQYF. The CDR3 nucleotides are TGTGCCAGTAGTATAGACCCCCAGGGGAACGAGCAGTACTTC.

This clonotype was counted many times. The V and J genes are TRBV5-4 and TRBJ1-2, with TRBD1 identical over 12 bases. Germline values: CDR1 SGHNT, CDR2 YYREEE (reference sequence). The CDR3 sequence is 14 residues long. With 5 bases clipped from V and 4 bases from J, the junction kept 3 bases outside the gene matches. The chain's CDR3 is CASSPGQGAYGYTF. The CDR3, as DNA: TGTGCCAGCAGTCCGGGACAGGGGGCCTATGGCTACACCTTC. Looking up the rest from reference TRBV5-4 and TRBJ1-2 gives the full variable domain: ETGVTQSPTHLIKTRGQQVTLRCSSQSGHNTVSWYQQALGQGPQFIFQYYREEENGRGNFPPRFSGLQFPNYSSELNVNALELDDSALYLCASSPGQGAYGYTFGSGTRLTVV.

This clonotype was seen ten or more times. The V gene is TRBV7-9, the J gene TRBJ1-1, with D unclear. CDR1 and CDR2 (germline): SEHNR, FQNEAQ (reference sequence). CDR3 length equals 15 residues. V lost 1 base to trimming and J lost 0 bases, with 9 bases between them. As DNA, the CDR3 is TGTGCCAGCAGCTTAGATCTGGGCATGAACACTGAAGCTTTCTTT. Residues: CASSLDLGMNTEAFF. Full variable domain (remainder filled in from reference TRBV7-9 and TRBJ1-1): DTGVSQNPRHKITKRGQNVTFRCDPISEHNRLYWYRQTLGQGPEFLTYFQNEAQLEKSRLLSDRFSAERPKGSFSTLEIQRTEQGDSAMYLCASSLDLGMNTEAFFGQGTRLTVV.

Worth noting for this clonotype: This sequence may be a read error, since a much larger clone differs from it by one base. Because it lacks the conserved phenylalanine or tryptophan at the end, this CDR3 is likely a read error. The chain links TRBV10-3 to TRBJ1-2; D is unclear. The germline V gene has CDR1 ENHRY and CDR2 SYGVKD. CDR3 length equals 10 residues. V dropped 10 bases and J dropped 7 bases, with 10 bases sitting between them. The CDR3 here is CAKNPCGYTI. The CDR3 DNA follows: TGTGCCAAGAACCCATGTGGCTACACCATC.

The J gene is TRBJ2-1, the V gene TRBV12-3 or TRBV12-4, with TRBD1 matching 7 bases. With 6 bases clipped from V and 7 bases from J, the junction kept 12 bases outside the gene matches. The CDR3 runs to 15 residues. CDR3 in amino acids: CASSTDRVGWNEQFF. CDR3 DNA: TGTGCCAGCAGCACCGACAGGGTTGGATGGAATGAGCAGTTCTTC.

This clonotype came up once. Lacking the conserved final phenylalanine or tryptophan, this CDR3 likely reflects a read error. The CDR3 region is CASSYPPGGDTEAFL. The CDR3 bases are TGTGCCAGCAGTTACCCGCCGGGGGGAGACACTGAAGCTTTCCTT. This chain joins TRBV6-5 and TRBJ1-1, with D perhaps TRBD1 (5 bases). V lost 2 bases to trimming and J lost 3 bases, with 13 bases between them. The length of the CDR3 is 15 residues. CDR1 and CDR2 (germline): MNHEY, SVGAGI.

As for this clonotype: A much larger clonotype is one base distant, so this may be a read error. V is TRBV20-1 and J is TRBJ2-7; TRBD2 is a possible D gene (6 bases). The V and J ends lost 0 bases and 6 bases respectively, with 18 bases between them. CDR1 and CDR2 from the germline V gene are DFQATT and SNEGSKA (reference sequence). The CDR3 length is 15 residues. The CDR3 nucleotides are TGCAGTGCTAGAGATGGTTTCGGGAGCTACGCCGAGCAGTACTTC. Its protein product is CSARDGFGSYAEQYF.

This clonotype was counted at least ten times. The chain couples TRBV4-2 to TRBJ2-1; 8 nucleotides line up with TRBD2. The V gene's germline CDR1 is LGHNA and CDR2 YNFKEQ. V was clipped by 4 bases and J by 2 bases; unmatched bases: 7. The CDR3 totals 16 residues. The DNA for the CDR3 is TGTGCCAGCAGCCCTGGACTAGCCGCCGCCTACAATGAGCAGTTCTTC. It specifies CASSPGLAAAYNEQFF.

This clonotype was recorded at least ten times. The chain is built from TRBV25-1 and TRBJ1-4; 7 nucleotides line up with TRBD1. After removal of 0 bases from V and 7 bases from J, the junction contained 5 bases not matched to a gene. CDR1 is MGHDK, CDR2 SYGVNS, per germline. The CDR3 runs to 15 residues. As DNA, the CDR3 is TGTGCCAGCAGTGAATATGTGACAGGGCGTGAAAAACTGTTTTTT. Protein product: CASSEYVTGREKLFF.